The clone carrying this T cell receptor (beta chain) was seen more than once but under ten times. The record originates from a study of metastatic and nonmetastatic thyroid tumors. No treatment had been given to any patient before thyroid surgery. Under the authors' procedure: CDR3 was compared across clinicopathological groups, and the resulting differences were used to build a distant-metastasis classifier for papillary thyroid cancer. Via MiXCR, TCRdb re-called the PCR reads. The V and J calls come from TCRdb's annotation, not from the publication. The sample contains approximately 44,000 clones, around 28% of which appear only once. Sequencing used blood. This TCR was recovered from a male donor with papillary thyroid cancer or a benign thyroid nodule (not recorded which). Some clones in this sample may be carry-over from other donors' samples.

CDR3 bases: TGTGCCAGCAGTGATGGGCAGGGGTGGTATGGCTACACCTTC. It translates to CASSDGQGWYGYTF. The chain uses TRBV6-1 and TRBJ1-2, with D maybe TRBD1 (6 bases). The V and J ends lost 3 bases and 5 bases respectively, with 13 bases between them. The CDR3 is 14 amino acids. Germline loops: CDR1 MNHNS, CDR2 SASEGT.